This T cell receptor (beta chain) was captured in a study of type 1 regulatory T cells. TCRdb analysed the reads with MiXCR anew, one entry per CDR3 protein. The sample holds some 89,000 distinct CDR3 sequences, about 28% seen once. In its sample, this clonotype was seen a few times. V was cut by 2 bases and J by 3 bases, with 4 bases left in between. Germline values: CDR1 MNHEY, CDR2 SVGEGT. There are 12 residues in the CDR3. The TCR comes from a human donor in good health. The chain recombines TRBV6-2 or TRBV6-3 with TRBJ2-5, with D uncertain. The material sequenced was CD4+ T cells, either the whole sample or a sorted fraction (not recorded which). The CDR3 nucleotides are TGTGCCAGCAGTTACACCAAAGAGACCCAGTACTTC. Its protein product is CASSYTKETQYF.